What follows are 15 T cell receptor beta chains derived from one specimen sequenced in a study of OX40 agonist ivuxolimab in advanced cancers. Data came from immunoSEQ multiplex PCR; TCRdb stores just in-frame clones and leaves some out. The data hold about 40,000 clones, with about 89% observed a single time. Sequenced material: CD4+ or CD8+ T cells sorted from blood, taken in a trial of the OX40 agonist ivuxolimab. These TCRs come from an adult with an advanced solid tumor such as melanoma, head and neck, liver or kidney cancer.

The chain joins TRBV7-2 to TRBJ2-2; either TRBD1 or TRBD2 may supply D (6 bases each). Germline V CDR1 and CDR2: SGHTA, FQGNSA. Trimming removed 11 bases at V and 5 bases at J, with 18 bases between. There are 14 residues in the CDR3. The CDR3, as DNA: TGTGCCCTTTTTAAGGGGGGTGAAACCGGGGAGCTGTTTTTT. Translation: CALFKGGETGELFF.

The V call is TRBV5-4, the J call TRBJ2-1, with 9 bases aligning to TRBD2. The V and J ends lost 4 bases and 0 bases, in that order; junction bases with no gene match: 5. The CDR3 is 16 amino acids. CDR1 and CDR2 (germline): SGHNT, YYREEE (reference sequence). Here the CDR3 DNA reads TGTGCCAGCAGCACCCTAGCGGGGATCTCCTACAATGAGCAGTTCTTC. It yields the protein CASSTLAGISYNEQFF.

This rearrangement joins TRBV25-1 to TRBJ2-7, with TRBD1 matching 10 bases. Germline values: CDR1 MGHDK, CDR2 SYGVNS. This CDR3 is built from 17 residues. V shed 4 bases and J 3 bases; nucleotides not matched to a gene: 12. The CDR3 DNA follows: TGTGCCAGCAGTGCAAAAGCGTGGGGACAGGGGTTCTACGAGCAGTACTTC. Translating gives CASSAKAWGQGFYEQYF.

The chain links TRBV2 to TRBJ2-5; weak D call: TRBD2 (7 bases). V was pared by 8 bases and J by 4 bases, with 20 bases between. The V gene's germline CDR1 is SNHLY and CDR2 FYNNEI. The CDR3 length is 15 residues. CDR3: CASSREGGARETQYF. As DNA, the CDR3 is TGTGCCAGCTCTCGCGAGGGGGGGGCAAGAGAGACCCAGTACTTC.

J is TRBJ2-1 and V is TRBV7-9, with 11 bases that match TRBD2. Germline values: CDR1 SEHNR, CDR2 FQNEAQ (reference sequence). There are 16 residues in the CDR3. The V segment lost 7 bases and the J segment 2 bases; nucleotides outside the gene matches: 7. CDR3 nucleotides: TGTGCCAGCACCTCCATAGCGGGGGGGCCCTACAATGAGCAGTTCTTC. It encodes CASTSIAGGPYNEQFF.

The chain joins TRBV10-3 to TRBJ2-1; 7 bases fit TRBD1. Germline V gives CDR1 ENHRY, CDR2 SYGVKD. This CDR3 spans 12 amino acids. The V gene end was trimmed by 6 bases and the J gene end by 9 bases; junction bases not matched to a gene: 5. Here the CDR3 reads CAIRTGFTEQFF. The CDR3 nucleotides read TGTGCCATCAGGACAGGGTTCACTGAGCAGTTCTTC.

CDR3 sequence: CASSHIRTDLNEKLFF. The CDR3 nucleotides read TGTGCCAGCAGCCACATAAGGACGGACCTTAATGAAAAACTGTTTTTT. This chain links TRBV11-2 with TRBJ1-4; D remains unclear. V gave up 5 bases and J gave up 4 bases, with 17 bases separating them. The CDR3 is 16 residues long. From germline, CDR1 is SGHAT and CDR2 FQNNGV.

The CDR3 protein is CASSLGIGSPETQYF. The CDR3 DNA reads as TGCGCCAGCAGCTTGGGAATTGGCAGCCCAGAGACCCAGTACTTC. The rearrangement joins TRBV5-1 to TRBJ2-5; D ambiguous. Trimming pared 0 bases from V and 4 bases from J, leaving 13 bases between. The CDR3 consists of 15 residues. Germline CDR1 SGHRS, CDR2 YFSETQ.

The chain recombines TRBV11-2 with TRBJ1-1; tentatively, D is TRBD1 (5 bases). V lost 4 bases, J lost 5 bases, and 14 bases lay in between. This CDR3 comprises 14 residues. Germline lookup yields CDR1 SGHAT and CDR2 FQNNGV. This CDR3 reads CASSYPDSGTEAFF. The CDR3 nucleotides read TGTGCCAGCAGCTACCCTGACAGCGGGACTGAAGCTTTCTTT.

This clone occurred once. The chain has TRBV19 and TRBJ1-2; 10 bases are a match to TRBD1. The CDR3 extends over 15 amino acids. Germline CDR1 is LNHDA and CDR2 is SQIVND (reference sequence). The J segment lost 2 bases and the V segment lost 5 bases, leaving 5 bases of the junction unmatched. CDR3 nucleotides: TGTGCCAGTAGTTTTGACAGGGGGCCGAACTATGGCTACACCTTC. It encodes CASSFDRGPNYGYTF.

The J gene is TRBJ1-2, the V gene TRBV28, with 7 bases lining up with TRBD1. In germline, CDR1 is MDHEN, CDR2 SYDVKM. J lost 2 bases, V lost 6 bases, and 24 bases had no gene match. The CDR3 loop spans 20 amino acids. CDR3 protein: CASRQPRQGLTLSLNYGYTF. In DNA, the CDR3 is TGTGCCAGCAGACAACCCCGACAGGGTCTAACTTTATCCTTAAACTATGGCTACACCTTC.

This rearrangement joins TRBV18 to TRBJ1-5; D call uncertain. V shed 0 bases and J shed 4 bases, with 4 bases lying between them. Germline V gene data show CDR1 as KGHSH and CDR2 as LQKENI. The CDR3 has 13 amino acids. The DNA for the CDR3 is TGTGCCAGCTCACCACCGGGGAATCAGCCCCAGCATTTT. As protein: CASSPPGNQPQHF.

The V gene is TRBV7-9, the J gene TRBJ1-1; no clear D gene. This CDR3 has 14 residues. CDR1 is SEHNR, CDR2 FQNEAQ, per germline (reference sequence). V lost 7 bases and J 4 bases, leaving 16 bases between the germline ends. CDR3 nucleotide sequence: TGTGCCAGCAACCCACTCGATGGGGTCACTGAAGCTTTCTTT. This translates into CASNPLDGVTEAFF.

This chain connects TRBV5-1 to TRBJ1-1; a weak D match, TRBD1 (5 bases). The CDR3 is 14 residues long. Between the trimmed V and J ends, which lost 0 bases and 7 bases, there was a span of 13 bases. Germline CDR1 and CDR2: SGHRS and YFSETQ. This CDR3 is CASSLGTGGVEAFF. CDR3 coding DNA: TGCGCCAGCAGCTTGGGGACCGGAGGGGTTGAAGCTTTCTTT.

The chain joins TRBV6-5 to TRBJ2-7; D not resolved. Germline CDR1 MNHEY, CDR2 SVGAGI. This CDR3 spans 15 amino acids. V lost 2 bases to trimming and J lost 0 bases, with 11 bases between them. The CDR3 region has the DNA TGTGCCAGCAGTTACGGTGGGGTCTACTCCTACGAGCAGTACTTC. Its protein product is CASSYGGVYSYEQYF.